This TCR beta chain was documented in a study of CD8 T cells in Susac syndrome (dated by TCRdb to the late 2010s). For the study in its entirety: Repertoire sequencing was used to test whether CD8+ T cell activation and differentiation in Susac syndrome was antigen driven. What the research found in general, with its limitations: The TCR sequencing and HLA analysis was acknowledged to have included a relatively small number of individuals.

The CDR3 runs 15 residues from the cysteine to the phenylalanine. Of the read, only the CDR3 DNA is kept; its 45 bases are in frame from base 1. In the germline V gene, CDR1 corresponds to SGDLS and CDR2 to YYNGEE. V is pruned by 6 bases and J by 5 bases, leaving 10 bases of the junction without a gene match. In regard to this clonotype: The antigen it binds to is not known. The sample holds no much larger clone one base away, and base qualities are not on file.

Peripheral blood CD8+ and CD4+ T cells from healthy donors, Susac syndrome patients and multiple sclerosis patients were profiled by high-throughput TCR beta sequencing. Treatment-naive patients with stable or active relapsing-remitting disease fulfilling revised McDonald criteria were used as multiple sclerosis controls. CD8+ TEMRA cells were enriched by FACS, while bulk CD8+ and CD4+ T cells were purified by magnetic negative isolation. Blood was drawn into EDTA tubes, processed within 24 hours, and PBMCs were isolated by density gradient centrifugation. PBMCs intended for TCR sequencing were cryopreserved in liquid nitrogen and were subsequently thawed in a 37 degrees C water bath. The sorted or isolated CD4+, CD8+ and CD8+ TEMRA cells reached a purity of at least 90%. RNA was extracted with the RNeasy kit and about 0.5 to 1 ug was reverse transcribed using random hexamers. TCR beta CDR3 regions were amplified with the immunoSEQ multiplex PCR assay covering 54 Vbeta and 13 Jbeta segments. To correct PCR amplification bias, a synthetic template baseline was used for both primer optimization and computational correction. In the original analysis: Reads were annotated to V, D and J genes according to IMGT and were analyzed with immunoSEQ Analyzer, with only productive sequences retained. Clonality was computed as one minus Shannon entropy normalized by log2 of the number of productive unique sequences. For each patient and control, public and private clones were evaluated among the 100 most prevalent clones. Clones were defined as Susac-specific when absent from the healthy and MS cohorts, from some 1,100 published viral clones and from other ImmuneACCESS disease sequences. TCRdb reprocessed the public reads (quality trimming at Q25 with fastp, clone calling with MiXCR) and kept in-frame beta chains. Each entry is one CDR3 protein sequence, shown with its most common DNA and genes. Clone size and V and J calls follow TCRdb, not the original study. The sample records approximately 200,000 distinct CDR3 sequences, approximately 95% of which are singletons. Clones ranked in the top ten supply 0.082% of the sample.

Input material: CD4+ T cells from PBMCs. This TCR was sampled from a human donor with multiple sclerosis. The receptor chain draws on TRBV9 and TRBJ2-3, with 9 bases matching TRBD1. The DNA is TGTGCCAGCACCCGAGGGGACAGGGTGGTAGATACGCAGTATTTT. Its coded protein is CASTRGDRVVDTQYF.